This is a list of T cell receptor beta chains from one sample in a study of shared clonotypes between healthy human individuals. The table came from immunoSEQ multiplex PCR; TCRdb's copy has only in-frame clones and leaves some out. Among some 95,000 clones, over 60% were seen once, and the ten largest hold approximately 50%. The sequenced material came from memory CD8+ T cells sorted from blood. The origin of the receptors is a man younger than 45 in good health. CDR3s include the opening cysteine and the closing phenylalanine or tryptophan. The order of the fields is J gene, clone size, D gene, V gene, CDR3 protein, CDR3 DNA. A D gene is named only where the DNA matches it firmly. The size entry is marked missing in some rows and otherwise reads once, few, many or a size class.

>TRBJ2-1|NA|NA|TRBV6-1
CASSEVGTSYNEQFF
TGTGCCAGCAGTGAAGTAGGGACATCCTACAATGAGCAGTTCTTC
>TRBJ2-1|many|TRBD2|TRBV5-1
CASSSDPGLAGGNEQFF
TGCGCCAGCAGCTCCGACCCGGGACTAGCGGGAGGGAATGAGCAGTTCTTC
>TRBJ2-7|NA|TRBD1|TRBV9
CASSPTGGSYEQYF
TGTGCCAGCAGCCCCACAGGGGGGTCCTACGAGCAGTACTTC
>TRBJ2-7|NA|TRBD2|TRBV29-1
CSVGSGGYEQYF
TGCAGCGTTGGGTCGGGGGGCTACGAGCAGTACTTC
>TRBJ2-7|NA|NA|TRBV6-5
CASTGWTANYEQYF
TGTGCCAGCACCGGTTGGACGGCCAACTACGAGCAGTACTTC
>TRBJ1-2|NA|TRBD1|TRBV7-2
CASSSTGGGYTF
TGTGCCAGCAGCTCGACAGGGGGCGGCTACACCTTC
>TRBJ2-7|many|TRBD2|TRBV11-2
CASSLDLAGFEQYF
TGTGCCAGCAGCTTAGACCTAGCGGGATTCGAGCAGTACTTC
>TRBJ1-1|NA|NA|TRBV5-6
CASSPDASDTEAFF
TGTGCCAGCAGCCCTGACGCATCCGACACTGAAGCTTTCTTT
>TRBJ2-2|NA|NA|TRBV2
CASSYAGELFF
TGTGCCAGCAGTTATGCCGGGGAGCTGTTTTTT
>TRBJ2-3|NA|TRBD2|TRBV5-1
CASSLTSGRIMDTQYF
TGCGCCAGCAGCTTGACTAGCGGGAGGATTATGGATACGCAGTATTTT